The sample holds a few counts of the clone carrying this TCR beta chain. Its antigen is as yet unknown. Using its own MiXCR run on the reads, TCRdb lists one record per CDR3 protein. Of over 100,000 distinct CDR3 sequences in the sample, about a tenth are singletons; the top ten hold approximately 31%. This sample is part of a study of T cell repertoires in cytomegalovirus infection. Study summary: Matching HLA type and CMV infection were both indicated by public TCR beta signatures.

This CDR3 is 13 amino acids long. Trimming removed 6 bases at V and 4 bases at J, with 12 bases between. Study results and caveats: HLA-C-restricted CMV-specific TCR beta clonotypes were dominant in the ex vivo response.

Sequenced sample: PBMCs, sequenced either directly or after in vitro stimulation (not recorded which). The receptor comes from a human donor in good health (CMV status not recorded). Some clones in this sample may be carry-over from other donors' samples. The rearrangement joins TRBV12-3 or TRBV12-4 to TRBJ1-2, with D possibly TRBD1 on 6 matching bases. The CDR3 region is CASRRTETYGYTF. The CDR3 nucleotides are TGTGCCAGCAGGCGGACAGAGACCTATGGCTACACCTTC.